Shown below are 32 T cell receptor beta chains from a single sample sequenced in a study of T cells in Graves' hyperthyroidism and ophthalmopathy. Template material for amplifying TCR beta CDR3 regions consisted of RNA transcripts. During a first-round RT-PCR of the TCR CDR3, the HTBI primer set was used. TCRdb reprocessed the multiplex PCR reads with MiXCR, giving one entry per CDR3 protein. The sample records about 840,000 distinct CDR3 sequences, 38% being singletons. Sequencing input: blood. Receptors were obtained from a man aged 18 to 29 with Graves' hyperthyroidism.

CDR3 amino acids: CATSIGSDSNQPQHF. As DNA, the CDR3 is TGTGCCACCAGCATTGGGTCGGATAGCAATCAGCCCCAGCATTTT. V and J are TRBV15 and TRBJ1-5; D uncertain. This CDR3 comprises 15 residues. Germline values: CDR1 LNHNV, CDR2 YYDKDF (reference sequence). Trimming shortened V by 4 bases and J by 0 bases, and 10 bases separated the two germline ends.

The count of this clonotype is one. The chain links TRBV2 to TRBJ1-2; 10 positions agree with TRBD1. There are 16 residues in the CDR3. Germline CDR1 SNHLY, CDR2 FYNNEI. V dropped 1 base and J dropped 2; count of bases not matched to a gene: 4. The CDR3 sequence: CASSEGGTGANYGYTF. As DNA, the CDR3 is TGTGCCAGCAGTGAAGGTGGGACAGGGGCCAACTATGGCTACACCTTC.

J is TRBJ1-6 and V is TRBV10-3; TRBD1 is a possible D gene (5 bases). The V end was cut by 5 bases, the J end by 3 bases, with 11 bases between. The V gene's germline CDR1 is ENHRY and CDR2 SYGVKD. The CDR3 length is 15 residues. The CDR3, as DNA: TGTGCCATCAGTCACGGGGGAGACTATAATTCACCCCTCCACTTT. Its translation is CAISHGGDYNSPLHF.

This clonotype was seen many times. The chain uses TRBV10-1 and TRBJ1-2; no reliable D call. The V gene lost 2 bases and the J gene lost 7 bases, with 11 bases spanning the gap. The germline CDR1 and CDR2 sequences are WNHNN and SYGVQD (reference sequence). This CDR3 has 13 amino acids. CDR3: CASSEKTASGYTF. As DNA, the CDR3 is TGCGCCAGCAGTGAGAAGACGGCTTCTGGCTACACCTTC.

This clonotype was recorded many times. This rearrangement joins TRBV9 to TRBJ1-1; the D gene is possibly TRBD1 (5 bases). CDR3 length: 14 residues. The germline V gene encodes CDR1 SGDLS and CDR2 YYNGEE. The V gene lost 0 bases and the J gene lost 4 bases, with 10 bases spanning the gap. CDR3 sequence (DNA): TGTGCCAGCAGCGTAGAGCAAGGGGCCACTGAAGCTTTCTTT. This encodes CASSVEQGATEAFF. The full variable domain, in which reference TRBV9 and TRBJ1-1 provide the parts outside the CDR3, is DSGVTQTPKHLITATGQRVTLRCSPRSGDLSVYWYQQSLDQGLQFLIQYYNGEERAKGNILERFSAQQFPDLHSELNLSSLELGDSALYFCASSVEQGATEAFFGQGTRLTVV.

The rearrangement links TRBV10-3 to TRBJ1-6, with D hard to call. The CDR3 runs to 10 residues. The V and J ends lost 10 bases and 9 bases respectively, with 7 bases between them. Germline V gives CDR1 ENHRY, CDR2 SYGVKD. The CDR3 sequence: CATPFSPLHF. The CDR3 nucleotides read TGTGCCACCCCATTTTCACCCCTCCACTTT.

This clonotype was counted ten times or more. This chain uses TRBV6-5 with TRBJ2-5; D might be TRBD2 (6 bases). Germline V gene data show CDR1 as MNHEY and CDR2 as SVGAGI. Trimming left V 7 bases short and J 7 bases short, with 19 bases between. The CDR3 totals 14 residues. CDR3 in amino acids: CASTSSSETGTQYF. The CDR3 DNA reads as TGTGCCAGCACCTCCTCTAGCGAGACCGGGACCCAGTACTTC.

This clonotype was seen a handful of times. The V call is TRBV5-4, the J call TRBJ2-5; D not certain. The CDR3 is 13 amino acids. V gave up 4 bases and J gave up 2 bases, with 9 bases separating them. Germline V gives CDR1 SGHNT, CDR2 YYREEE (reference sequence). The CDR3 nucleotides are TGTGCCAGCAGCACGACGGAGCAAGAGACCCAGTACTTC. Protein: CASSTTEQETQYF.

This clonotype was counted only a few times. J is TRBJ2-7 and V is TRBV7-6, with a possible D match to TRBD1 (5 bases). The germline V and J ends were trimmed by 4 bases and 2 bases, with 12 bases remaining between them. The germline V gene has CDR1 SGHVS and CDR2 FNYEAQ. The CDR3 totals 14 residues. This chain's CDR3 is CASSSIRVAYEQYF. The CDR3 DNA is TGTGCCAGCAGCTCCATCAGGGTAGCCTACGAGCAGTACTTC.

This clonotype was detected many times. The chain employs TRBV7-9 and TRBJ1-2, with a possible D match to TRBD1 (5 bases). Germline V gene lookup returns CDR1 SEHNR and CDR2 FQNEAQ (reference sequence). The CDR3 has 13 amino acids. The V gene lost 5 bases and the J gene lost 4 bases, with 11 bases spanning the gap. As DNA, the CDR3 is TGTGCCAGCAGCCATGGGACGGCCTATGGCTACACCTTC. It translates to CASSHGTAYGYTF.

The rearrangement joins TRBV10-3 to TRBJ1-4; D is uncertain. The germline gives CDR1 ENHRY, CDR2 SYGVKD. This CDR3 region has 14 residues. V lost 0 bases and J 8 bases, leaving 10 bases between the germline ends. Written as DNA, the CDR3 is TGTGCCATCAGTGAGTCGTGGGAAAGGGAAAAACTGTTTTTT. This codes for CAISESWEREKLFF.

The chain couples TRBV10-3 to TRBJ1-2; 10 nucleotides align to TRBD1. From germline, CDR1 is ENHRY and CDR2 SYGVKD. V lost 10 bases and J lost 6; bases outside the gene matches: 17. The length of the CDR3 is 16 residues. The CDR3, as DNA: TGTGCCAGCAGGGGGTGGGGGACAGGGGAGTGGCATGGCTACACCTTC. Translated: CASRGWGTGEWHGYTF.

This clonotype was recorded a few times. J is TRBJ2-7 and V is TRBV20-1, with 11 bases that match TRBD2. Germline V lookup: CDR1 DFQATT, CDR2 SNEGSKA (reference sequence). The CDR3 runs to 16 residues. V lost 3 bases and J lost 7; bases outside the gene matches: 14. DNA for the CDR3: TGCAGTGCTAGGGGGGAGATTAGCGGGAGGGCGGAAGAGCAGTACTTC. Translating it yields CSARGEISGRAEEQYF.

The chain employs TRBV9 and TRBJ2-5; TRBD2 is a possible D gene (6 bases). This CDR3 has 15 amino acids. Trimming took off 9 bases at V and 5 bases at J, with 23 bases between the two ends. Germline V gene data show CDR1 as SGDLS and CDR2 as YYNGEE. DNA for the CDR3: TGTGCCAACCCTAGAGCGGGCACCCAAGGGGAGACCCAGTACTTC. This gives the protein CANPRAGTQGETQYF.

Regarding this clonotype: A much larger clone is a single base away; this may be a read error. V is TRBV20-1 and J is TRBJ1-1, with no clear D. Trimming took 1 base from V and 2 from J, leaving 11 bases between them. The CDR3 sequence is 14 residues long. Germline V gives CDR1 DFQATT, CDR2 SNEGSKA (reference sequence). CDR3 DNA: TGCAGTGCTAGAGGTGGCCAGGATAACACTGAAGCTTTCTTT. As protein: CSARGGQDNTEAFF.

This clonotype showed up just a few times. V usage is TRBV9 and J usage is TRBJ2-5; D is undetermined. This CDR3 spans 15 amino acids. Trimming removed 4 bases from V and 3 bases from J, with 16 bases in between. Germline loops: CDR1 SGDLS, CDR2 YYNGEE. The CDR3 coding sequence is TGTGCCAGCAGCCCTAGACACGGAGCCAAAGAGACCCAGTACTTC. Translation gives CASSPRHGAKETQYF.

CDR3 DNA: TGCGCCAGCAGCCAAGCGACCGGGACAACCTTCACTGAAGCTTTCTTT. It encodes CASSQATGTTFTEAFF. The J gene is TRBJ1-1, the V gene TRBV4-1; the D gene is possibly TRBD1 (6 bases). The CDR3 spans 16 residues. V lost 1 base, J lost 4 bases, and 16 bases lay in between. Germline-derived CDR1 and CDR2 are MGHRA and YSYEKL.

About this clonotype: A much larger clone differs from this one at a single base, so this may be a read error. The V and J genes are TRBV7-9 and TRBJ2-5; no reliable D call. CDR3 size: 12 residues. Germline CDR1 and CDR2: SEHNR and FQNEAQ (reference sequence). This CDR3 reads CTSSSARETQYF. The DNA for the CDR3 is TGTACCAGCAGCTCGGCTCGGGAGACCCAGTACTTC.

The table lists this clonotype with many counts. The V gene is TRBV29-1, the J gene TRBJ2-7; the match to TRBD2 covers 11 bases. This CDR3 has 15 amino acids. V shed 5 bases, J shed 0 bases, and the junction held 6 bases outside the gene matches. Germline CDR1 is SQVTM and CDR2 is ANQGSEA. CDR3 nucleotide sequence: TGCAGCGTTCTCGGGACTAGCGGAACCTCCTACGAGCAGTACTTC. Amino acid sequence: CSVLGTSGTSYEQYF.

This clonotype was found many times. This CDR3 reads CASSWGEETQYF. DNA of the CDR3: TGTGCCAGCAGCTGGGGGGAAGAGACCCAGTACTTC. The chain has TRBV7-8 and TRBJ2-5; perhaps TRBD2 as D (6 bases). V was shortened by 4 bases and J by 3 bases, with 6 bases between the two germline ends. The CDR3 is made up of 12 amino acids. The V gene's germline CDR1 is SGHVS and CDR2 FQNEAQ.

This clonotype appeared a few times. The chain uses TRBV6-5 and TRBJ2-2; D call uncertain. Germline values: CDR1 MNHEY, CDR2 SVGAGI. The CDR3 spans 14 residues. V lost 0 bases and J lost 4, with 6 bases in between. CDR3 coding DNA: TGTGCCAGCAGTTACTCCGGGTCCACCGGGGAGCTGTTTTTT. It specifies CASSYSGSTGELFF.

Comment on this clonotype: This may stem from a read error, because a much larger clone lies one nucleotide away. The gene calls are TRBV14 and TRBJ1-6; D remains unclear. Trimming shortened V by 4 bases and J by 10 bases, and 11 bases separated the two germline ends. Germline CDR1 SGHDN, CDR2 FVKESK. The CDR3 runs 13 residues. CDR3 in amino acids: CASSLTAVSPLHF. In DNA form, the CDR3 reads TGTGCCAGCAGCCTTACAGCAGTCTCACCCCTCCACTTT.

This clonotype was seen a handful of times. V and J are TRBV10-1 and TRBJ2-7; the D gene is possibly TRBD1 (5 bases). V lost 6 bases to trimming and J lost 0 bases, with 9 bases between them. CDR1 is WNHNN and CDR2 is SYGVQD in the germline V gene (reference sequence). There are 13 residues in the CDR3. CDR3 sequence reads: CASRPDSSYEQYF. The CDR3 DNA follows: TGCGCCAGCAGACCCGACAGCTCCTACGAGCAGTACTTC.

The V gene is TRBV9, the J gene TRBJ1-4; D gene unclear. The CDR3 has 13 residues. Germline values: CDR1 SGDLS, CDR2 YYNGEE. V was shortened by 4 bases and J by 6 bases, with 10 bases between the two germline ends. CDR3 protein: CASSLRGYEKLFF. CDR3 DNA: TGTGCCAGCAGCCTTCGCGGCTATGAAAAACTGTTTTTT.

V and J are TRBV6-5 and TRBJ2-5; 9 nucleotides match TRBD2. This CDR3 is 15 amino acids long. With V trimmed by 0 bases and J by 5 bases, 4 bases remained unmatched. Germline V gives CDR1 MNHEY, CDR2 SVGAGI. The CDR3, as DNA: TGTGCCAGCAGTTACTCGATTAGCGGGGGTGAGACCCAGTACTTC. Encoded protein: CASSYSISGGETQYF.

This clonotype occurred many times. The chain employs TRBV7-3 and TRBJ1-6; D perhaps matches TRBD1 (6 bases). Per germline, CDR1 SGHTA and CDR2 FQGTGA. The CDR3 spans 14 residues. Trimming removed 5 bases from V and 10 bases from J, with 15 bases in between. CDR3 sequence reads: CASSTGQGRSPLHF. CDR3 nucleotides: TGTGCCAGCAGCACAGGGCAGGGTCGATCACCCCTCCACTTT.

The chain couples TRBV15 to TRBJ2-5; D is perhaps TRBD1 (6 bases). With 0 bases removed from V and 5 bases from J, the gap between germline ends came to 10 bases. The CDR3 sequence is 14 residues long. CDR1 is LNHNV, CDR2 YYDKDF, per germline (reference sequence). In DNA, the CDR3 is TGTGCCACCAGCAGAGAAGGGGGTGTGGAGACCCAGTACTTC. Translated: CATSREGGVETQYF.

As regards this clonotype: A read error is possible here, since a much larger clone lies one base away. The rearrangement links TRBV10-3 to TRBJ2-5; possible D gene TRBD2, 5 bases. Germline-derived CDR1 and CDR2 are ENHRY and SYGVKD. The germline V and J ends were trimmed by 10 bases and 5 bases, with 23 bases remaining between them. This CDR3 is built from 15 residues. The CDR3 here is CASRYSGEGHETQYF. The CDR3 nucleotides read TGTGCCAGCCGCTACAGCGGAGAAGGGCACGAGACCCAGTACTTC.

The J gene is TRBJ2-7, the V gene TRBV7-9; D is possibly TRBD1 (5 bases). With 4 bases removed from V and 4 bases from J, the gap between germline ends came to 17 bases. CDR1 SEHNR and CDR2 FQNEAQ come from the germline V gene (reference sequence). The CDR3 runs 15 residues. CDR3 nucleotide sequence: TGTGCCAGCAGCTCCCCCCCTGTGGGGCTTTACGAGCAGTACTTC. Translated: CASSSPPVGLYEQYF.

V is TRBV5-1 and J is TRBJ1-1; weak D call: TRBD1 (6 bases). Germline V gene sequence: CDR1 SGHRS, CDR2 YFSETQ. The CDR3 runs 15 residues. V gave up 3 bases and J gave up 1 base, with 13 bases separating them. In DNA form, the CDR3 reads TGCGCCAGCAGCTCTATACAGGGCGGGAACACTGAAGCTTTCTTT. Its protein product is CASSSIQGGNTEAFF.

This clonotype was counted ten times or more. This rearrangement joins TRBV29-1 to TRBJ1-6, with D perhaps matching TRBD1 (5 bases). The CDR3 is 13 amino acids. CDR1 is SQVTM and CDR2 is ANQGSEA in the germline V gene. Between the trimmed V and J ends, which lost 4 bases and 8 bases, there was a span of 12 bases. CDR3: CSVGFGGDSPLHF. Written as DNA, the CDR3 is TGCAGCGTTGGGTTTGGGGGGGATTCACCCCTCCACTTT.

This clonotype was seen repeatedly, ten times or more. The chain recombines TRBV7-9 with TRBJ1-1; no reliable D call. V lost 3 bases and J 6 bases, leaving 14 bases between the germline ends. Germline CDR1 is SEHNR and CDR2 is FQNEAQ (reference sequence). The CDR3 runs 14 residues. The DNA of the CDR3 is TGTGCCAGCAGCTTCCCCTCGACGGGTGCTGAAGCTTTCTTT. Translation: CASSFPSTGAEAFF.